The 20 T cell receptor beta chains presented below share a single source sample, sequenced in a study of monozygotic twins with inflammatory bowel disease. TCRdb reprocessed the 5' RACE reads; each CDR3 protein has one entry and no DNA is given. This repertoire comprises about 380,000 distinct CDR3 sequences; its ten largest clones make up around 2.6%. The sample was blood. These receptors were obtained from a human donor with ulcerative colitis or Crohn's disease, or a healthy co-twin of an affected twin (not recorded which).

The rearrangement joins TRBV5-1 to TRBJ1-1; TCRdb names TRBD1, which stays unverified in the absence of DNA. Germline V CDR1 and CDR2: SGHRS, YFSETQ. This CDR3 is built from 13 residues. The CDR3 protein is CASSEGQRFLSFF.

This chain links TRBV4-3 with TRBJ2-5; the D call from TCRdb, TRBD1, cannot be confirmed without DNA. Germline V gene lookup returns CDR1 LGHNA and CDR2 YSLEER. CDR3 length: 16 residues. The CDR3 region is CASSQAGRGSRETQYF.

This chain links TRBV24-1 with TRBJ2-1; no DNA is available, so the TRBD2 call from TCRdb remains unchecked. CDR3 length: 16 amino acids. Germline V gene sequence: CDR1 KGHDR, CDR2 SFDVKD. CDR3 sequence reads: CATSEAGGPSYNEQFF.

V usage is TRBV6-1 and J usage is TRBJ1-5; with no DNA, the TCRdb D assignment of TRBD1 cannot be verified. Germline V lookup: CDR1 MNHNS, CDR2 SASEGT. CDR3 length equals 14 residues. The CDR3 loop reads CASSGDRSNQPQHF.

CDR3 loop: CASSPLRGGNQPQHF. V is TRBV7-8 and J is TRBJ1-5. In germline, CDR1 is SGHVS, CDR2 FQNEAQ. The CDR3 totals 15 residues.

This CDR3 is CASSLKRFEPQHF. The V and J genes are TRBV5-5 and TRBJ1-5. Germline lookup yields CDR1 SGHKS and CDR2 YYEKEE (reference sequence). The CDR3 is 13 amino acids.

The V and J genes are TRBV7-3 and TRBJ2-7; as DNA is missing, the TRBD2 call by TCRdb cannot be tested. Germline V lookup: CDR1 SGHTA, CDR2 FQGTGA. The CDR3 is made up of 16 amino acids. The CDR3 protein is CASSLASSGGSYEQYF.

V and J are TRBV18 and TRBJ2-5; TCRdb outputs TRBD2, but without DNA this stays unchecked. Germline CDR1 is KGHSH and CDR2 is LQKENI. The CDR3 contains 15 residues. CDR3 amino acids: CASSPPGGGQETQYF.

The V and J genes are TRBV7-2 and TRBJ2-3; TCRdb's D gene call, TRBD1, goes unchecked for lack of DNA. CDR3 size: 17 residues. CDR1 and CDR2 (germline): SGHTA, FQGNSA. The CDR3 sequence is CASSLAPRVRSTDTQYF.

The chain uses TRBV19 and TRBJ2-1. Per the germline V gene, CDR1 is LNHDA and CDR2 is SQIVND (reference sequence). The CDR3 is made up of 13 amino acids. The CDR3 sequence is CASSIISYNEHFF.

This chain joins TRBV6-5 and TRBJ2-7. Germline V gene data show CDR1 as MNHEY and CDR2 as SVGAGI. The CDR3 is made up of 18 amino acids. The CDR3 here is CASSYSNLAYQPSYEQYF.

The V call is TRBV18, the J call TRBJ1-4. The CDR3 contains 12 residues. Germline V lookup: CDR1 KGHSH, CDR2 LQKENI. CDR3 protein: CASSQYREKLFF. Full variable domain (outside the CDR3, taken from reference TRBV18 and TRBJ1-4): NAGVMQNPRHLVRRRGQEARLRCSPMKGHSHVYWYRQLPEEGLKFMVYLQKENIIDESGMPKERFSAEFPKEGPSILRIQQVVRGDSAAYFCASSQYREKLFFGSGTQLSVL.

The J gene is TRBJ2-3, the V gene TRBV11-3; TCRdb proposes TRBD1, but this gene call is untestable without DNA. The CDR3 loop spans 16 amino acids. Looked up from germline, CDR1 is SGHNT and CDR2 is YENEEA. This chain's CDR3 is CASSFSPGQGIDTQYF.

V gene TRBV12-3 or TRBV12-4 combines with J gene TRBJ2-3; TCRdb calls TRBD2, which cannot be checked without DNA. The CDR3 has 14 residues. CDR3 region: CASSFRDLGDTQYF.

The rearrangement joins TRBV9 to TRBJ2-1. The CDR3 length is 16 residues. The germline CDR1 and CDR2 sequences are SGDLS and YYNGEE. The CDR3 is CASSVGLGTSYNEQFF.

V and J are TRBV4-3 and TRBJ2-3; absent DNA, TCRdb's TRBD2 call cannot be checked. The CDR3 length is 16 residues. The germline gives CDR1 LGHNA, CDR2 YSLEER. CDR3 loop: CASSQGLAGGTDTQYF.

The rearrangement joins TRBV7-2 to TRBJ2-2; TCRdb lists TRBD1, though no DNA is available to test this call. The CDR3 runs to 15 residues. CDR1 is SGHTA, CDR2 FQGNSA, per germline. CDR3 amino acids: CASSLTGSGTGELFF.

The V and J genes are TRBV29-1 and TRBJ2-3; the TCRdb D gene call, TRBD1, has no DNA to confirm it. Germline lookup yields CDR1 SQVTM and CDR2 ANQGSEA. The CDR3 runs 14 residues. This chain's CDR3 is CSVAGTGDTDTQYF.

V is TRBV12-3 or TRBV12-4 and J is TRBJ2-1; as DNA is missing, the TRBD1 call by TCRdb cannot be tested. This CDR3 is built from 16 residues. The CDR3 sequence is CASSGTGLSSYNEQFF.

This chain's CDR3 is CASSIWGRGLRETQYF. The rearrangement uses TRBV19 and TRBJ2-5; the D call of TRBD1 rests on TCRdb alone, since no DNA is present to check it. CDR3 length equals 16 residues. CDR1 is LNHDA and CDR2 is SQIVND in the germline V gene (reference sequence). The whole variable domain, remainder taken from reference TRBV19 and TRBJ2-5, is DGGITQSPKYLFRKEGQNVTLSCEQNLNHDAMYWYRQDPGQGLRLIYYSQIVNDFQKGDIAEGYSVSREKKESFPLTVTSAQKNPTAFYLCASSIWGRGLRETQYFGPGTRLLVL.